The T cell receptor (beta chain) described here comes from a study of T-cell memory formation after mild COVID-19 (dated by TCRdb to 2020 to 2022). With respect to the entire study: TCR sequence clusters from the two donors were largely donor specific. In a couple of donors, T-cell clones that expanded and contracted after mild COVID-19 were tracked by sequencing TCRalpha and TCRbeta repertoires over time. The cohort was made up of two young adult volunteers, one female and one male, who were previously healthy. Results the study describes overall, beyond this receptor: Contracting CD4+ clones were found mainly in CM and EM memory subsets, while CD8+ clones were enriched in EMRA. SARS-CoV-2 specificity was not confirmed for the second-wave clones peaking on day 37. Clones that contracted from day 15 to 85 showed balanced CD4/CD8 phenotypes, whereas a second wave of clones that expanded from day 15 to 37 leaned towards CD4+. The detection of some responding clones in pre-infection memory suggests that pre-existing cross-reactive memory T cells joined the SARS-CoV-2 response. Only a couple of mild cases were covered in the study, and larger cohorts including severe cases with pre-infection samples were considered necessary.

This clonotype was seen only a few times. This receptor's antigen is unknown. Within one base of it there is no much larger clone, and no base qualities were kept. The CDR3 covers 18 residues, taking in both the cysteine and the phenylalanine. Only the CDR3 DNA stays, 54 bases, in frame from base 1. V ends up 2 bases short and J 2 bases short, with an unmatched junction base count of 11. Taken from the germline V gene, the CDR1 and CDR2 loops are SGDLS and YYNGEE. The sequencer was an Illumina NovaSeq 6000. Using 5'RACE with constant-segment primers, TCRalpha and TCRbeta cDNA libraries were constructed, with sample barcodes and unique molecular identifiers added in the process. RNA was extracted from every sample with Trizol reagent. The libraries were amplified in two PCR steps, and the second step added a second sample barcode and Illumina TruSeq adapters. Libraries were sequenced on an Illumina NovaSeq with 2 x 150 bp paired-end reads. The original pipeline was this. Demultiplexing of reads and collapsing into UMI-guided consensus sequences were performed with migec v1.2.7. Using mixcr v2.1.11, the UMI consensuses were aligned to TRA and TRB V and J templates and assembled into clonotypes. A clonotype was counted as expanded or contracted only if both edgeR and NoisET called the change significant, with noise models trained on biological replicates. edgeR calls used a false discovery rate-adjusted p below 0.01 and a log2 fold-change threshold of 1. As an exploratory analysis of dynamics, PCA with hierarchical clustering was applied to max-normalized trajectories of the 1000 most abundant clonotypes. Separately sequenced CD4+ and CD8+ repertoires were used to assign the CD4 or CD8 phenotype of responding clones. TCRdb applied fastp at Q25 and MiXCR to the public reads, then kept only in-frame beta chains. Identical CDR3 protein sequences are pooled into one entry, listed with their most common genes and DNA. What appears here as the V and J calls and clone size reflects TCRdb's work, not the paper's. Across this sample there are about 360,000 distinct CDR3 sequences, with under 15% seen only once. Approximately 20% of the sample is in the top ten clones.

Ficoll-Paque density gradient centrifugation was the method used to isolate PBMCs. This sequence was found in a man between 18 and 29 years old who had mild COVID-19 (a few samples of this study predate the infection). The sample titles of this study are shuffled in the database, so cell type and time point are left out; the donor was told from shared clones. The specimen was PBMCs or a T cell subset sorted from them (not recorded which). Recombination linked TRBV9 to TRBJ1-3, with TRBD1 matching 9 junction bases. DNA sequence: TGTGCCAGCAGCGTGGCCTCCGGGACAGGGAGAGCTGGAAACACCATATATTTT. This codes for CASSVASGTGRAGNTIYF.